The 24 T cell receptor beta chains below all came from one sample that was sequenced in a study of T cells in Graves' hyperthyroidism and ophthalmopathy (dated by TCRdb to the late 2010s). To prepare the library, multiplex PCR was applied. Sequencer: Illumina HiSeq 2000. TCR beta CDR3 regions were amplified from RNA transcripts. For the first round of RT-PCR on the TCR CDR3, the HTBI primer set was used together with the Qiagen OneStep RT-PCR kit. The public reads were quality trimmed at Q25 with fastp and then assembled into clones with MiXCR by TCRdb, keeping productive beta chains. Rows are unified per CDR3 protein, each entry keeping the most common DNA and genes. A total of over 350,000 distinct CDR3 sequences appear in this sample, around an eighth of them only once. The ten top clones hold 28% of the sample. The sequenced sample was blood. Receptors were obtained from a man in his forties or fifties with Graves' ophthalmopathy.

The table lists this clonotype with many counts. In nucleotides, the CDR3 is TGTGCCAGCAGCTTAGGATTCGGGGGAGGTACTGAAGCTTTCTTT. Translating it yields CASSLGFGGGTEAFF. The chain links TRBV13 to TRBJ1-1, with a possible D match to TRBD1 (5 bases). Trimming took 0 bases from V and 5 from J, leaving 13 bases between them. Germline V gene data show CDR1 as PRHDT and CDR2 as FYEKMQ (reference sequence). The CDR3 totals 15 residues.

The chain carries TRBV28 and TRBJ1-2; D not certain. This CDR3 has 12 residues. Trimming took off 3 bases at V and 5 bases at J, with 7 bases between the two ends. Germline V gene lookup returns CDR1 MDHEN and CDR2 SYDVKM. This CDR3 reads CASSLTDYGYTF. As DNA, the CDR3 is TGTGCCAGCAGTTTGACCGATTATGGCTACACCTTC.

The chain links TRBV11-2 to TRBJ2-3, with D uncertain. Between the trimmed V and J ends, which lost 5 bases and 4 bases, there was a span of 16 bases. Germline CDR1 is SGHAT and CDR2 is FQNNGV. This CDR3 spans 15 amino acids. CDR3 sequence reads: CASSEAPGRADTQYF. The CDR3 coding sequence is TGTGCCAGCAGCGAAGCGCCCGGGCGCGCAGATACGCAGTATTTT. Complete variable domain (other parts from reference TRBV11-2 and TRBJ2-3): EAGVAQSPRYKIIEKRQSVAFWCNPISGHATLYWYQQILGQGPKLLIQFQNNGVVDDSQLPKDRFSAERLKGVDSTLKIQPAKLEDSAVYLCASSEAPGRADTQYFGPGTRLTVL.

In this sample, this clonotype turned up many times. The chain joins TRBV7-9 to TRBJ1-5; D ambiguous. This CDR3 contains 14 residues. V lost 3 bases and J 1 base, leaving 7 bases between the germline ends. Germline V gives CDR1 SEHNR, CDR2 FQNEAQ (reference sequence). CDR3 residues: CASSLALSNQPQHF. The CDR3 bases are TGTGCCAGCAGCTTGGCCTTGAGCAATCAGCCCCAGCATTTT.

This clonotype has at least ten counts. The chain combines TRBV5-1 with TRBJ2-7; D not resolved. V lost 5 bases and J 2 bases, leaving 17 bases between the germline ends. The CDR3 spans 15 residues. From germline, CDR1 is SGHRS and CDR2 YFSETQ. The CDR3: CASSKDTTNPYEQYF. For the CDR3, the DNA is TGCGCCAGCAGTAAAGACACCACAAACCCCTACGAGCAGTACTTC.

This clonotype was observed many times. The DNA for the CDR3 is TGTGCCAGCAGTTTAATTCCCTCAGGCTACGAGCAGTACTTC. This sequence encodes CASSLIPSGYEQYF. V is TRBV12-3 or TRBV12-4 and J is TRBJ2-7; no definite D call. Trimming pared 2 bases from V and 3 bases from J, leaving 11 bases between. The CDR3 contains 14 residues.

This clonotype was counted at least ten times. CDR3 sequence reads: CASSLSWAQGNEKLFF. CDR3 sequence (DNA): TGTGCCAGCAGTTTAAGTTGGGCACAGGGAAATGAAAAACTGTTTTTT. The chain uses TRBV27 and TRBJ1-4, with D perhaps TRBD1 (6 bases). This CDR3 has 16 amino acids. Germline V gives CDR1 MNHEY, CDR2 SMNVEV (reference sequence). The V end was cut by 2 bases, the J end by 5 bases, with 15 bases between.

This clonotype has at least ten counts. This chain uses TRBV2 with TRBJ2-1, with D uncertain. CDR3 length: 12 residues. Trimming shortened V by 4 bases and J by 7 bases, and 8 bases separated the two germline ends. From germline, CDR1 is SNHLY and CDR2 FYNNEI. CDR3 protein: CASSGRPNEQFF. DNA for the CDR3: TGTGCCAGCAGTGGTAGGCCAAATGAGCAGTTCTTC.

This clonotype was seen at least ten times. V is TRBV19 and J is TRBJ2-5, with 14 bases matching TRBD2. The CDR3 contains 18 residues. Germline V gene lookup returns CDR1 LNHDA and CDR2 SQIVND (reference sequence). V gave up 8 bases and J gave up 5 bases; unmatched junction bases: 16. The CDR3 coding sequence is TGTGCCAGTCGGGCGGACGCCGGGACTAGCGGGAGACTTGAGACCCAGTACTTC. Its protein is CASRADAGTSGRLETQYF.

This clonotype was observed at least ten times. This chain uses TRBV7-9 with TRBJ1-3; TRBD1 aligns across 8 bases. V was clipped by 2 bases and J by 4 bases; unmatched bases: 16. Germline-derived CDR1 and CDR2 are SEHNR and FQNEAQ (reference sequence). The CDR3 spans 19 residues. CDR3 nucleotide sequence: TGTGCCAGCAGCTTATTAATCGGGGGGACAGGTGCTACCGGAAACACCATATATTTT. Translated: CASSLLIGGTGATGNTIYF.

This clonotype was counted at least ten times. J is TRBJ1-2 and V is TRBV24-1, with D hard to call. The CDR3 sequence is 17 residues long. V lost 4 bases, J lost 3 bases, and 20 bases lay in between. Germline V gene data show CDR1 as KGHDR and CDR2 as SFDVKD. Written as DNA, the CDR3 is TGTGCCACCAGTGAAGATCCCGCGAGAACACGTCACTATGGCTACACCTTC. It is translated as CATSEDPARTRHYGYTF.

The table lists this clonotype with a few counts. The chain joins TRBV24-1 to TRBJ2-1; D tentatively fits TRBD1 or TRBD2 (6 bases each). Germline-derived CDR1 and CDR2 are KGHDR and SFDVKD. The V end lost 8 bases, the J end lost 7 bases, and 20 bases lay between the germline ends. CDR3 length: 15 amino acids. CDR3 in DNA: TGTGCCACCAAAATGGGGGGCTCGGTGGGAAATGAGCAGTTCTTC. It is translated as CATKMGGSVGNEQFF.

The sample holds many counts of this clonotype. Here the CDR3 DNA reads TGCAGCGTGGACAGGGGGGTGAACACTGAAGCTTTCTTT. The encoded protein is CSVDRGVNTEAFF. The rearrangement uses TRBV29-1 and TRBJ1-1, with 10 positions matching TRBD1. This CDR3 contains 13 residues. Germline V gene sequence: CDR1 SQVTM, CDR2 ANQGSEA. Unmatched junction bases numbered 1, after V lost 6 bases and J lost 0 bases.

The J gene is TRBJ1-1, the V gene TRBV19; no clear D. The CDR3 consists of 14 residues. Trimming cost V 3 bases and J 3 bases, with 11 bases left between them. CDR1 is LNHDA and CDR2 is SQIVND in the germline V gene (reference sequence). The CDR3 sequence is CASSMSERYTEAFF. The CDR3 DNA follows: TGTGCCAGTAGTATGAGTGAGAGATACACTGAAGCTTTCTTT.

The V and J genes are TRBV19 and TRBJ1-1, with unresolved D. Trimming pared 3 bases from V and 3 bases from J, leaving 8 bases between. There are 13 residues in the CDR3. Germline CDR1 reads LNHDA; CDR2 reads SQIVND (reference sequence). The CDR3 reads CASSMSGDTEAFF. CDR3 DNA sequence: TGTGCCAGTAGTATGTCAGGAGACACTGAAGCTTTCTTT.

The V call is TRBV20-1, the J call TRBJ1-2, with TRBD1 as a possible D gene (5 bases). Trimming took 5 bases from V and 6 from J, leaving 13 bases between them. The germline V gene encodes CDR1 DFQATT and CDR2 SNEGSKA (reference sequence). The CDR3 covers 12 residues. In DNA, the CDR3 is TGCAGTGCTTATGACAGTACAAATGGCTACACCTTC. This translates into CSAYDSTNGYTF.

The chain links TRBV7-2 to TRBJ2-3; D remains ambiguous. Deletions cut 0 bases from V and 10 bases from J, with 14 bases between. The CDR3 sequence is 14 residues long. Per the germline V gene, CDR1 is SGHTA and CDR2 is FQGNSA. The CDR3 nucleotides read TGTGCCAGCAGCTTAGCGCGAGGTACGAAAGCGCAGTATTTT. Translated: CASSLARGTKAQYF. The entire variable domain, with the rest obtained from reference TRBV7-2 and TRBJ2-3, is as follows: GAGVSQSPSNKVTEKGKDVELRCDPISGHTALYWYRQSLGQGLEFLIYFQGNSAPDKSGLPSDRFSAERTGGSVSTLTIQRTQQEDSAVYLCASSLARGTKAQYFGPGTRLTVL.

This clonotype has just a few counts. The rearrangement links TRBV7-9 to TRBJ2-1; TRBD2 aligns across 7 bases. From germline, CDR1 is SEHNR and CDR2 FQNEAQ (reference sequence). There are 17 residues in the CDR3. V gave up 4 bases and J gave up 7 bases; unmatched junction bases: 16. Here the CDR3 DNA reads TGTGCCAGCAGCTCTTTTAGGTCTAGCGGTCTTAGGAATGAGCAGTTCTTC. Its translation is CASSSFRSSGLRNEQFF.

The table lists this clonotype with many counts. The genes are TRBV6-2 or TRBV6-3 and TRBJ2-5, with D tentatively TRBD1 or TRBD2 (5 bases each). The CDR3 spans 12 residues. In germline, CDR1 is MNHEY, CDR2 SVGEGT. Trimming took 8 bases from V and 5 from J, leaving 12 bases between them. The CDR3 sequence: CASSPGDETQYF. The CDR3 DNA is TGTGCCAGCTCGCCCGGGGACGAGACCCAGTACTTC.

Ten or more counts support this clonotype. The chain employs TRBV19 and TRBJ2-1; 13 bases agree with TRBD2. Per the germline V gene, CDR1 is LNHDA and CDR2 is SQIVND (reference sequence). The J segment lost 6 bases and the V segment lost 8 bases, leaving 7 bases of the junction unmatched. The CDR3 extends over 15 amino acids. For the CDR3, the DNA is TGTGCCAGTGGATTACTAGCGGGAGGGACCAATGAGCAGTTCTTC. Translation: CASGLLAGGTNEQFF.

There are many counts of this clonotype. The CDR3 nucleotides are TGTGCCAGCACCATAGCGGGAGGGCCCTCGCAGTTCTTC. Translating gives CASTIAGGPSQFF. The gene calls are TRBV12-3 or TRBV12-4 and TRBJ2-1; 11 nucleotides line up with TRBD2. The CDR3 loop spans 13 amino acids. Trimming took 7 bases from V and 12 from J; bases not matched to a gene: 8.

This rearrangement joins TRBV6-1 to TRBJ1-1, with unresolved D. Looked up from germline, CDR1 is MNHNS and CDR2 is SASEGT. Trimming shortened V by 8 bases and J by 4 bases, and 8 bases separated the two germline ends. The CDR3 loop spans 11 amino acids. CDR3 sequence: CASGVITEAFF. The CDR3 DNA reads TGTGCCAGCGGGGTGATCACTGAAGCTTTCTTT.

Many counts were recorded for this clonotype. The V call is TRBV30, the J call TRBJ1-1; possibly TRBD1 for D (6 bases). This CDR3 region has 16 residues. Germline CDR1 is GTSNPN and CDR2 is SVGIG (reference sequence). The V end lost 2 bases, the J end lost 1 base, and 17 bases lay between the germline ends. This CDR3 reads CAWSPSGGARNTEAFF. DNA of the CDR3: TGTGCCTGGAGTCCTTCCGGGGGGGCGAGGAACACTGAAGCTTTCTTT. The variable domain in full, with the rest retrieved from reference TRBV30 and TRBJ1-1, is SQTIHQWPATLVQPVGSPLSLECTVEGTSNPNLYWYRQAAGRGLQLLFYSVGIGQISSEVPQNLSASRPQDRQFILSSKKLLLSDSGFYLCAWSPSGGARNTEAFFGQGTRLTVV.

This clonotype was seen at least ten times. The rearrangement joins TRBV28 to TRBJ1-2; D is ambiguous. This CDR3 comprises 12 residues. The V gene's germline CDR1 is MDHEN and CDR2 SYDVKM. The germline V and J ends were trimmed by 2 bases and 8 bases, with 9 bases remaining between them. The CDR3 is CASSLERKGYTF. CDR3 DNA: TGTGCCAGCAGTTTAGAGAGGAAGGGCTACACCTTC.